The sample holds a few counts of the clone carrying this T cell receptor beta chain. The source of the sample is a study of blood T cell repertoires in COVID-19. As for the study in general: The origin of the acute and convalescent COVID-19 samples was the United States, Italy and Spain.

CDR3 length: 14 residues. The trim removed 6 bases at V and 5 bases at J, leaving 6 bases unmatched. The germline CDR1 and CDR2 sequences are SEHNR and FQNEAQ (reference sequence). The assay was immunoSEQ multiplex PCR, and TCRdb's table has in-frame clones only and misses some. This sample has some 200,000 clones, with 84% found just once. The sequenced sample consisted of PBMCs or T cells enriched from blood (not recorded which). This TCR derives from a man aged 40-55 years who had recovered from COVID-19. The chain links TRBV7-9 to TRBJ1-5; 8 bases are shared with TRBD1. Here the CDR3 reads CASSPTGVDQPQHF. The CDR3 nucleotides read TGTGCCAGCAGTCCGACAGGGGTCGATCAGCCCCAGCATTTT.